This T cell receptor beta chain came from a study of radiation and T cells in renal cell carcinoma. Points from the study as a whole: In blood, top tumor clones expanded by 2 weeks, shrinking by 4.

The time point here: blood 2 weeks post-SBRT. Sample treatment: 15 Gy SBRT to primary tumor, nephrectomy 4 weeks later. V lost 7 bases and J lost 9; bases outside the gene matches: 8. The CDR3 loop spans 14 amino acids. Germline values: CDR1 SNHLY, CDR2 FYNNEI. Sequenced by immunoSEQ multiplex PCR; TCRdb stores in-frame clones only, minus some. The table includes about 130,000 clones, 81% detected once. A note on this clone: No antigen is known for it.

The chain has TRBV2 and TRBJ1-6; 8 bases are a match to TRBD1. The source of this sequence is a woman aged 55-69 years with renal cell carcinoma. Material: blood, obtained from a patient whose treatment included radiotherapy and nephrectomy. The DNA for the CDR3 is TGTGCCAGCAACGGCGGACAGGGAGGTTCACCCCTCCACTTT. This gives the protein CASNGGQGGSPLHF.